These T cell receptor beta chains were read from a single sample in a study of T cells in localized non-small cell lung cancer. Generated by immunoSEQ multiplex PCR, the TCRdb table keeps only in-frame clones and is missing some. In the table there are approximately 52,000 clones, 75% to 90% of which are singletons. Source: peripheral blood, taken before any cancer treatment. These receptor sequences come from a male donor at least 60 years old with stage III squamous cell lung carcinoma. The CDR3 runs from the conserved cysteine through the conserved F or W. A D gene is named only where the DNA matches it firmly. A clone size is listed for some rows: how often the clone was seen (once, few, many), or a class if it is expanded.

V gene	J gene	D gene	clone size	CDR3 protein	CDR3 DNA
TRBV5-8	TRBJ2-3	TRBD2	.	CASSLAIGLAGVWADTQYF	TGTGCCAGCAGCTTGGCCATTGGACTAGCGGGAGTTTGGGCAGATACGCAGTATTTT
TRBV19	TRBJ1-1	.	.	CASSSVAGAEAFF	TGTGCCAGTAGCTCGGTGGCCGGGGCTGAAGCTTTCTTT
TRBV5-1	TRBJ1-3	.	.	CASSISGASGNTIYF	TGCGCCAGCAGCATAAGTGGGGCTTCTGGAAACACCATATATTTT
TRBV10-1	TRBJ2-3	.	.	CASFGTDTQYF	TGCGCCAGCTTCGGTACAGATACGCAGTATTTT
TRBV27	TRBJ1-4	TRBD1	.	CASSLSDRGGEKLFF	TGTGCCAGCAGTTTATCGGACAGGGGAGGGGAAAAACTGTTTTTT
TRBV2	TRBJ1-6	.	few	CASSPRRQLNSPLHF	TGTGCCAGCAGTCCCAGGAGGCAGCTAAATTCACCCCTCCACTTT
TRBV7-2	TRBJ2-5	TRBD1	once	CASSAGQGKETQYF	TGTGCCAGCAGCGCGGGACAGGGTAAGGAGACCCAGTACTTC
TRBV4-3	TRBJ1-6	.	.	CASSQDGRANSPLHF	TGCGCCAGCAGCCAAGACGGCAGAGCGAATTCACCCCTCCACTTT
TRBV7-9	TRBJ1-1	TRBD1	few	CASSYEDREAEAFF	TGTGCCAGCAGCTACGAAGACAGGGAGGCTGAAGCTTTCTTT
TRBV18	TRBJ1-3	TRBD1	.	CASSPGTGLGGNTIYF	TGTGCCAGCTCACCCGGGACAGGGCTTGGAGGAAACACCATATATTTT